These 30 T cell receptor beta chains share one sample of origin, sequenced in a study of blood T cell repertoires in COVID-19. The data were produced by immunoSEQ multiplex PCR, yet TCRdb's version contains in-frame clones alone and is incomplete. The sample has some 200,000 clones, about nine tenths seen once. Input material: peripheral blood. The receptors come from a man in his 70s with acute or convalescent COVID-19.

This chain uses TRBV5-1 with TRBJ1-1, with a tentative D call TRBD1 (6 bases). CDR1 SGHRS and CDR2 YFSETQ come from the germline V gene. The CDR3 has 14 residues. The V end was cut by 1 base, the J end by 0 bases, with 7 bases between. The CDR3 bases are TGCGCCAGCAGCTTGCAGGGGATGAACACTGAAGCTTTCTTT. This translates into CASSLQGMNTEAFF.

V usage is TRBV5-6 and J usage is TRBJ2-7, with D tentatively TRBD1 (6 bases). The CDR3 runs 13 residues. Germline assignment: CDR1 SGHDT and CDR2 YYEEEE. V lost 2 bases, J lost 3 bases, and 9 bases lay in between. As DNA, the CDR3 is TGTGCCAGCAGCTTACGAGGGGGCTACGAGCAGTACTTC. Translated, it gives CASSLRGGYEQYF.

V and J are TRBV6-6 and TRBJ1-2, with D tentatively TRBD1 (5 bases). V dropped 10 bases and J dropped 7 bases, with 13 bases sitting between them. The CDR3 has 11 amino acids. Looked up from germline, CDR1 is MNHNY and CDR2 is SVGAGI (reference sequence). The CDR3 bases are TGTGCCACGCGAGTAGGGGTTGGCTACACCTTC. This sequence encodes CATRVGVGYTF.

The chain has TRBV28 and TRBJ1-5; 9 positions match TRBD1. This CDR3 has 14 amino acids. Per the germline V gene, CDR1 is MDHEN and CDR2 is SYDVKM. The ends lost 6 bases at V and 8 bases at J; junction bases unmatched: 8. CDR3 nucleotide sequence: TGTGCCAGCAGCCGGGACAGGGTATTGGAGCCCCAGCATTTT. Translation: CASSRDRVLEPQHF.

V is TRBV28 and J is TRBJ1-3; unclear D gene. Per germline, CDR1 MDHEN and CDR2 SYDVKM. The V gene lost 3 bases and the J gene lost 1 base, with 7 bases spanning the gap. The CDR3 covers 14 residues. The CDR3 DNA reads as TGTGCCAGCAGTTTTAGTAGATCTGGAAACACCATATATTTT. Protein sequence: CASSFSRSGNTIYF.

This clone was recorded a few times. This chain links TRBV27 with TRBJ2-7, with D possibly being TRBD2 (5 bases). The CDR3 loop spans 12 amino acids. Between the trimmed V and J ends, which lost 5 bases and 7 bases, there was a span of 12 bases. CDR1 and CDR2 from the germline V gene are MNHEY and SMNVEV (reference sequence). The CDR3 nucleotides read TGTGCCAGCAGTCTACGGGGTAGGGAGCAGTACTTC. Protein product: CASSLRGREQYF.

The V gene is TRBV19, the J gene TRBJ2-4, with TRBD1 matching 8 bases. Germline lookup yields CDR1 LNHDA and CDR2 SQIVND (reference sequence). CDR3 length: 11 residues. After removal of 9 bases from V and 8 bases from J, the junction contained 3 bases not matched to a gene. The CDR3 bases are TGTGCCAGCCGACAGGGGTACATTCAGTACTTC. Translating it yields CASRQGYIQYF.

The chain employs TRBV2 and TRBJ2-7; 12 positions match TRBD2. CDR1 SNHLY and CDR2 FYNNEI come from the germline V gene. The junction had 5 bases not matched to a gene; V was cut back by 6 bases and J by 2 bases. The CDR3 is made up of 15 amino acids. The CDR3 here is CASRARTSGTYEQYF. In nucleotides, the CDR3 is TGTGCCAGCAGGGCTAGGACTAGCGGGACCTACGAGCAGTACTTC. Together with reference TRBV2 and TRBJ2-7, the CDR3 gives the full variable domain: EPEVTQTPSHQVTQMGQEVILRCVPISNHLYFYWYRQILGQKVEFLVSFYNNEISEKSEIFDDQFSVERPDGSNFTLKIRSTKLEDSAMYFCASRARTSGTYEQYFGPGTRLTVT.

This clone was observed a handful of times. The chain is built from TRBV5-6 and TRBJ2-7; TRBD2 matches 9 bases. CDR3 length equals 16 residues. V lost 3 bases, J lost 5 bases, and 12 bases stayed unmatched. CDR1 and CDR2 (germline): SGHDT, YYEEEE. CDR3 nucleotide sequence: TGTGCCAGCAGCTCTTCTGCCCGACTAGCGGACCACGAGCAGTACTTC. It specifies CASSSSARLADHEQYF.

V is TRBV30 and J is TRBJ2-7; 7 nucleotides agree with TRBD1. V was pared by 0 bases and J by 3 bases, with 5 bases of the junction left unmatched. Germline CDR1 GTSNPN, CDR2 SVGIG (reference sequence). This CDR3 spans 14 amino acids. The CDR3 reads CAWSVGDSLYEQYF. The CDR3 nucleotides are TGTGCCTGGAGTGTGGGGGACAGCCTCTACGAGCAGTACTTC. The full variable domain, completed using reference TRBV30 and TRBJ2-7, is SQTIHQWPATLVQPVGSPLSLECTVEGTSNPNLYWYRQAAGRGLQLLFYSVGIGQISSEVPQNLSASRPQDRQFILSSKKLLLSDSGFYLCAWSVGDSLYEQYFGPGTRLTVT.

The CDR3 sequence is CASSQGADSPLHF. The DNA for the CDR3 is TGTGCCAGCAGTCAGGGGGCGGATTCACCCCTCCACTTT. J is TRBJ1-6 and V is TRBV2, with 8 bases identical to TRBD1. Germline lookup yields CDR1 SNHLY and CDR2 FYNNEI. The CDR3 is 13 residues long. With V trimmed by 5 bases and J by 8 bases, 2 bases remained unmatched. Drawing the rest from reference TRBV2 and TRBJ1-6, the complete variable domain is EPEVTQTPSHQVTQMGQEVILRCVPISNHLYFYWYRQILGQKVEFLVSFYNNEISEKSEIFDDQFSVERPDGSNFTLKIRSTKLEDSAMYFCASSQGADSPLHFGNGTRLTVT.

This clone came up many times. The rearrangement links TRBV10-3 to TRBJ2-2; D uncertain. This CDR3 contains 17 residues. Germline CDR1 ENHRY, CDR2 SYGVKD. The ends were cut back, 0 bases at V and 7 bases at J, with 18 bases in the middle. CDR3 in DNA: TGTGCCATCAGTGAGTCGCAGTTCCCCACCCCTGGCGGGGAGCTGTTTTTT. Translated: CAISESQFPTPGGELFF.

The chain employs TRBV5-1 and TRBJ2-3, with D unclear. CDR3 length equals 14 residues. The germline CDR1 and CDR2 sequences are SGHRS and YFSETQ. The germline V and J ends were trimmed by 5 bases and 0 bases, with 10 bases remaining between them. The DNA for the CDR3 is TGCGCCAGCAGTTTCCCCCTGAGCACAGATACGCAGTATTTT. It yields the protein CASSFPLSTDTQYF.

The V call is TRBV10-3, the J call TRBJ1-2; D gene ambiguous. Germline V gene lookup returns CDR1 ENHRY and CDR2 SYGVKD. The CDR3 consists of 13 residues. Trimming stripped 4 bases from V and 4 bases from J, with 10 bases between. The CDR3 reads CAISVEPAYGYTF. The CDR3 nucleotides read TGTGCCATCAGTGTGGAGCCAGCCTATGGCTACACCTTC.

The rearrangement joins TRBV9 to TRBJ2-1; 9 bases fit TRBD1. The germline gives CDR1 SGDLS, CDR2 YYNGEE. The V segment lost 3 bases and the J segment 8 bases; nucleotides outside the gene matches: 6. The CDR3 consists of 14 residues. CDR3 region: CASSALTGGHEQFF. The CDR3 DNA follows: TGTGCCAGCAGCGCCCTAACAGGGGGCCATGAGCAGTTCTTC.

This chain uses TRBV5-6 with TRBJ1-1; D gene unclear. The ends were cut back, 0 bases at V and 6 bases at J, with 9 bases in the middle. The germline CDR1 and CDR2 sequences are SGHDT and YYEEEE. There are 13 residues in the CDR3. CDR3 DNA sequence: TGTGCCAGCAGCTTGGGGGCCATCGCTGAAGCTTTCTTT. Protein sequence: CASSLGAIAEAFF.

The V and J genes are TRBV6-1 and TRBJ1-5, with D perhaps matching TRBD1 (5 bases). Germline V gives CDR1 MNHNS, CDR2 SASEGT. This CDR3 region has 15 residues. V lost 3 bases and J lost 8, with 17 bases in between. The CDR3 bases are TGTGCCAGCAGTGAGGGGCAGGGCCTCCTTGAGCCCCAGCATTTT. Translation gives CASSEGQGLLEPQHF.

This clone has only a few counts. CDR3 sequence: CSVGRTAIYEQYF. The CDR3 DNA sequence: TGCAGCGTCGGTCGGACAGCCATTTACGAGCAGTACTTC. This chain connects TRBV29-1 to TRBJ2-7; tentatively, D is TRBD1 (6 bases). The CDR3 spans 13 residues. Looked up from germline, CDR1 is SQVTM and CDR2 is ANQGSEA. Trimming cost V 6 bases and J 4 bases, with 16 bases left between them.

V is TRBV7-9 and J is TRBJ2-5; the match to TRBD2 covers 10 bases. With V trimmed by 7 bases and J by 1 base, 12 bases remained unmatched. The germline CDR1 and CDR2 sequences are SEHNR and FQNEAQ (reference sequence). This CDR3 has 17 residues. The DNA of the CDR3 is TGTGCCAGCACAAGCGGGAGGGCCTTTAGGGGCCAAGAGACCCAGTACTTC. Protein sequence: CASTSGRAFRGQETQYF.

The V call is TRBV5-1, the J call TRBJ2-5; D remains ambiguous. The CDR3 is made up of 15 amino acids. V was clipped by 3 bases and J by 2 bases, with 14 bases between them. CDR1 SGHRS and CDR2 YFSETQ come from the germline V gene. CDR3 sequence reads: CASSSNPGSQETQYF. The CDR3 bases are TGCGCCAGCAGCTCCAATCCAGGCTCTCAAGAGACCCAGTACTTC.

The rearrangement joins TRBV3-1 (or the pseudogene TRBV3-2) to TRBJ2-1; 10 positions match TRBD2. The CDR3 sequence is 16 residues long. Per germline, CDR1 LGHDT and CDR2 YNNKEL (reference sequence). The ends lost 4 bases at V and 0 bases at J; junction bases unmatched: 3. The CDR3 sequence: CASSPLAGVSYNEQFF. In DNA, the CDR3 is TGTGCCAGCAGCCCTCTAGCGGGAGTCTCCTACAATGAGCAGTTCTTC.

CDR3 sequence reads: CASSLGGDRGPEQYF. In nucleotides, the CDR3 is TGTGCCAGCAGCTTAGGCGGGGACAGGGGTCCCGAGCAGTACTTC. The J gene is TRBJ2-7, the V gene TRBV7-2; TRBD1 matches 10 bases. After removal of 1 base from V and 6 bases from J, the junction contained 6 bases not matched to a gene. The germline V gene encodes CDR1 SGHTA and CDR2 FQGNSA. The CDR3 covers 15 residues.

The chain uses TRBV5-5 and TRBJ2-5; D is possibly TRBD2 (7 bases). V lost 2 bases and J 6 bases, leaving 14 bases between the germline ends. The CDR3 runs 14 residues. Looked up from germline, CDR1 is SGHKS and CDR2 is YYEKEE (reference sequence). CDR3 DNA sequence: TGTGCCAGCAGCTTAATCGGGGGGCGGAAGACCCAGTACTTC. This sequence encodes CASSLIGGRKTQYF.

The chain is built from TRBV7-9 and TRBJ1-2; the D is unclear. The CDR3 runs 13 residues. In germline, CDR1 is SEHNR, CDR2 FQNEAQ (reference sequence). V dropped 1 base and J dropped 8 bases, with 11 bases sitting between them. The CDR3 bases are TGTGCCAGCAGCTTAGACCCAGATTCCGGCTACACCTTC. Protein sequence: CASSLDPDSGYTF. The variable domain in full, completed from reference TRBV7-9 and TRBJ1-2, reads DTGVSQNPRHKITKRGQNVTFRCDPISEHNRLYWYRQTLGQGPEFLTYFQNEAQLEKSRLLSDRFSAERPKGSFSTLEIQRTEQGDSAMYLCASSLDPDSGYTFGSGTRLTVV.

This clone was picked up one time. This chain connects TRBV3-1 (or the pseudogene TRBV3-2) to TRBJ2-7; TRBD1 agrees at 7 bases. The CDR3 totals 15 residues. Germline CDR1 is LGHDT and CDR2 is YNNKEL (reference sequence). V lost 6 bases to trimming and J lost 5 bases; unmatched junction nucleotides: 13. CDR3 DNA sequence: TGTGCCAGCAGTTATACCGGGACAGCGGACCACGAGCAGTACTTC. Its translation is CASSYTGTADHEQYF.

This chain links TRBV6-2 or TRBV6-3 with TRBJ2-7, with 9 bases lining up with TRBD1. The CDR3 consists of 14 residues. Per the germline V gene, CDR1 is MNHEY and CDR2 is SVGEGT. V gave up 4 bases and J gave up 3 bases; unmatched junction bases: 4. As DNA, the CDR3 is TGTGCCAGCAGTTTGTGGACAGGGGTCTACGAGCAGTACTTC. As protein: CASSLWTGVYEQYF.

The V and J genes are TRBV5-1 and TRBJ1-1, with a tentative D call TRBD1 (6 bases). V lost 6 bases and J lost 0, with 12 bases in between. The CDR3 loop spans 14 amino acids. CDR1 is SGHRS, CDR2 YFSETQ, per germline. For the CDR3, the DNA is TGCGCCAGCAAGAGCCAGGGGATGAACACTGAAGCTTTCTTT. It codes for CASKSQGMNTEAFF.

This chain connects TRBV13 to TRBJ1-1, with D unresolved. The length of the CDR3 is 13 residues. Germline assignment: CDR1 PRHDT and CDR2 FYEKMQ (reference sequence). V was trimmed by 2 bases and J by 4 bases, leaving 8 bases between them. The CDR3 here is CASSLLEGTEAFF. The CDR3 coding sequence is TGTGCCAGCAGCTTATTAGAGGGCACTGAAGCTTTCTTT. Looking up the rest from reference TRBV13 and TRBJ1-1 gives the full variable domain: AAGVIQSPRHLIKEKRETATLKCYPIPRHDTVYWYQQGPGQDPQFLISFYEKMQSDKGSIPDRFSAQQFSDYHSELNMSSLELGDSALYFCASSLLEGTEAFFGQGTRLTVV.

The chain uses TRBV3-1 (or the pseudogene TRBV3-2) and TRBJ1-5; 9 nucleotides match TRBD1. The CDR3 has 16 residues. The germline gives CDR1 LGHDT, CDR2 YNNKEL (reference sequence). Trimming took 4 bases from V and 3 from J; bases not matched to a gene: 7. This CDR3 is CASSPGQGRYNQPQHF. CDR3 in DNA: TGTGCCAGCAGCCCCGGACAGGGGAGGTACAATCAGCCCCAGCATTTT.

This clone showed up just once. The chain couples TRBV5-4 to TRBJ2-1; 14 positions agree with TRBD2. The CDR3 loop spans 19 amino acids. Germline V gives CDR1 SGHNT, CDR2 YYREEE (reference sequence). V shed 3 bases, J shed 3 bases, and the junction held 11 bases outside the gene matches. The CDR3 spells CASSSPGTSGGRGYNEQFF. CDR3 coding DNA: TGTGCCAGCAGCTCTCCCGGGACTAGCGGGGGCCGGGGCTACAATGAGCAGTTCTTC.